Listed below are T cell receptor beta chains from one sample, sequenced in a study of blood T cell repertoires in COVID-19. Sequencing was performed with immunoSEQ multiplex PCR; in TCRdb, only in-frame clones are kept and a portion is missing. The table records under 300,000 clones, approximately 90% of them present only once. Sequencing was carried out using peripheral blood. These receptors were taken from a woman aged 35 to 49 who had recovered from COVID-19. Both conserved end residues are part of each CDR3. The order of the fields is clone size, V gene, J gene, D gene, CDR3 DNA, CDR3 protein. A D gene is named only where the DNA matches it firmly. Some rows have no size entry. The others give once, few or many, or a class for an expanded clone.

abundance: NA; v_gene: TRBV6-2/TRBV6-3; j_gene: TRBJ1-2; d_gene: NA; CDR3nt: TGTGCCAGCAGCCAAACGACAACTGGCTACACCTTC; CDR3aa: CASSQTTTGYTF
abundance: NA; v_gene: TRBV18; j_gene: TRBJ2-5; d_gene: TRBD2; CDR3nt: TGTGCCAGCTCCCCCGGACTAGCGGGAGAGACCCAGTACTTC; CDR3aa: CASSPGLAGETQYF
abundance: NA; v_gene: TRBV18; j_gene: TRBJ2-1; d_gene: NA; CDR3nt: TGTGCCAGCTCACCCAAAAATGAGCAGTTCTTC; CDR3aa: CASSPKNEQFF
abundance: NA; v_gene: TRBV18; j_gene: TRBJ1-3; d_gene: NA; CDR3nt: TGTGCCAGCCCTACGGGGGGAAACACCATATATTTT; CDR3aa: CASPTGGNTIYF
abundance: NA; v_gene: TRBV5-1; j_gene: TRBJ1-5; d_gene: TRBD1; CDR3nt: TGCGCCAGCAGCTTGGGGACAGGGGGTAGTGCTCAGCCCCAGCATTTT; CDR3aa: CASSLGTGGSAQPQHF
abundance: NA; v_gene: TRBV19; j_gene: TRBJ1-2; d_gene: NA; CDR3nt: TGTGCCAGTAGTATAACAGGGAGCGGCGGCGGCTACACCTTC; CDR3aa: CASSITGSGGGYTF
abundance: NA; v_gene: TRBV30; j_gene: TRBJ1-1; d_gene: NA; CDR3nt: TGTGCCTGGAGGGCACAGGGTGTGAACACTGAAGCTTTCTTT; CDR3aa: CAWRAQGVNTEAFF
abundance: NA; v_gene: TRBV10-3; j_gene: TRBJ1-1; d_gene: NA; CDR3nt: TGTGCCATCACCGACAGGAATGAAGCTTTCTTT; CDR3aa: CAITDRNEAFF
abundance: NA; v_gene: TRBV18; j_gene: TRBJ1-3; d_gene: NA; CDR3nt: TGTGCCAGCTCACCCCTACAGGACCCCTCTGGAAACACCATATATTTT; CDR3aa: CASSPLQDPSGNTIYF
abundance: few; v_gene: TRBV3-1/TRBV3-2; j_gene: TRBJ1-4; d_gene: NA; CDR3nt: TGTGCCAGCAGCCAAGGTACAGGGTTCGGTGAAAAACTGTTTTTT; CDR3aa: CASSQGTGFGEKLFF
abundance: NA; v_gene: TRBV18; j_gene: TRBJ2-1; d_gene: TRBD2; CDR3nt: TGTGCCAGCTCACCACGGGGTGGGACTAGGAGTTACAATGAGCAGTTCTTC; CDR3aa: CASSPRGGTRSYNEQFF
abundance: NA; v_gene: TRBV7-2; j_gene: TRBJ2-5; d_gene: NA; CDR3nt: TGTGCCAGCACCCCCGGGGGGCAACAAGAGACCCAGTACTTC; CDR3aa: CASTPGGQQETQYF
abundance: once; v_gene: TRBV4-1; j_gene: TRBJ1-6; d_gene: TRBD1; CDR3nt: TGCGCCAGCAGCCCGCTGGGGACAGATAATTCACCCCTCCACTTT; CDR3aa: CASSPLGTDNSPLHF
abundance: NA; v_gene: TRBV27; j_gene: TRBJ2-3; d_gene: TRBD2; CDR3nt: TGTGCCAGCAACGGGCTAGCGGGATGGGGAGATACGCAGTATTTT; CDR3aa: CASNGLAGWGDTQYF
abundance: once; v_gene: TRBV6-5; j_gene: TRBJ2-3; d_gene: NA; CDR3nt: TGTGCCAGCACTAACGGGGGCACAGATACGCAGTATTTT; CDR3aa: CASTNGGTDTQYF
abundance: NA; v_gene: TRBV24-1; j_gene: TRBJ1-2; d_gene: TRBD1; CDR3nt: TGTGCCACCAGTGATTCCCGGACAGGGCTAAACTATGGCTACACCTTC; CDR3aa: CATSDSRTGLNYGYTF
abundance: NA; v_gene: TRBV18; j_gene: TRBJ2-3; d_gene: NA; CDR3nt: TGTGCCAGCTCACCGTCGTGGGGGACACCCCCTACGCAGTATTTT; CDR3aa: CASSPSWGTPPTQYF
abundance: NA; v_gene: TRBV28; j_gene: TRBJ2-3; d_gene: TRBD1; CDR3nt: TGTGCCAGCAGTTTAAGGGGACAGGGGGCCTTGTTAGATACGCAGTATTTT; CDR3aa: CASSLRGQGALLDTQYF
abundance: NA; v_gene: TRBV6-5; j_gene: TRBJ2-1; d_gene: TRBD2; CDR3nt: TGTGCCAGCAGACGACTAGCGGCACCTAGGAATGAGCAGTTCTTC; CDR3aa: CASRRLAAPRNEQFF
abundance: NA; v_gene: TRBV2; j_gene: TRBJ2-4; d_gene: TRBD1; CDR3nt: TGTGCCAGGTCCGACAGGGATCTAGCCAAAAACATTCAGTACTTC; CDR3aa: CARSDRDLAKNIQYF
abundance: NA; v_gene: TRBV6-2/TRBV6-3; j_gene: TRBJ2-1; d_gene: TRBD2; CDR3nt: TGTGCCAGCAGTCACCGACTAGCGGGTAACAATGAGCAGTTCTTC; CDR3aa: CASSHRLAGNNEQFF
abundance: NA; v_gene: TRBV7-9; j_gene: TRBJ2-4; d_gene: TRBD2; CDR3nt: TGTGCCAGCAGCCGCGCCGGGAGGAACATTCAGTACTTC; CDR3aa: CASSRAGRNIQYF
abundance: NA; v_gene: TRBV27; j_gene: TRBJ2-5; d_gene: NA; CDR3nt: TGTGCCAGCAGTTTTCGTCTCCGGGACCAAGAGACCCAGTACTTC; CDR3aa: CASSFRLRDQETQYF
abundance: NA; v_gene: TRBV5-6; j_gene: TRBJ1-6; d_gene: NA; CDR3nt: TGTGCCAGCAGCTTGGGCGGAAATTCACCCCTCCACTTT; CDR3aa: CASSLGGNSPLHF
abundance: NA; v_gene: TRBV5-6; j_gene: TRBJ2-3; d_gene: TRBD2; CDR3nt: TGTGCCAGCAGCCCGCTAGCGGATAGCACAGATACGCAGTATTTT; CDR3aa: CASSPLADSTDTQYF
abundance: NA; v_gene: TRBV4-1; j_gene: TRBJ2-1; d_gene: TRBD2; CDR3nt: TGCGCCAGCAGCCCCACCATAGCGGGAATAGCCTACAATGAGCAGTTCTTC; CDR3aa: CASSPTIAGIAYNEQFF
abundance: NA; v_gene: TRBV4-3; j_gene: TRBJ2-2; d_gene: NA; CDR3nt: TGCGCCAGCAGCCAAGGCAGGGTGACCGGGGAGCTGTTTTTT; CDR3aa: CASSQGRVTGELFF
abundance: NA; v_gene: TRBV13; j_gene: TRBJ2-7; d_gene: TRBD1; CDR3nt: TGTGCCAGCAGCTCCTCCCCCGGGACAGCCTACGAGCAGTACTTC; CDR3aa: CASSSSPGTAYEQYF
abundance: NA; v_gene: TRBV4-3; j_gene: TRBJ2-1; d_gene: TRBD2; CDR3nt: TGCGCCAGCAGCCTCACCTCGGGCGGGAGTTCCTACAATGAGCAGTTCTTC; CDR3aa: CASSLTSGGSSYNEQFF
abundance: once; v_gene: TRBV7-2; j_gene: TRBJ2-2; d_gene: TRBD2; CDR3nt: TGTGCCAGCAGCTTTGGGGGGGCCGGGGAGCTGTTTTTT; CDR3aa: CASSFGGAGELFF
abundance: NA; v_gene: TRBV6-2/TRBV6-3; j_gene: TRBJ2-5; d_gene: NA; CDR3nt: TGTGCCAGCAGCGACGCGGGGGAGACCCAGTACTTC; CDR3aa: CASSDAGETQYF
abundance: few; v_gene: TRBV2; j_gene: TRBJ1-2; d_gene: NA; CDR3nt: TGTGCCAGCGGGGGGGACCTTAACTATGGCTACACCTTC; CDR3aa: CASGGDLNYGYTF
abundance: NA; v_gene: TRBV30; j_gene: TRBJ2-1; d_gene: NA; CDR3nt: TGTGCCTGGACCAGCGGGTATAGCTCCTACAATGAGCAGTTCTTC; CDR3aa: CAWTSGYSSYNEQFF